Listed below are T cell receptor beta chains from one sample, sequenced in a study of blood T cell repertoires in COVID-19. Generated by immunoSEQ multiplex PCR, the TCRdb table keeps only in-frame clones and is missing some. In the table there are about 54,000 clones, around four fifths of which are singletons. What was sequenced was peripheral blood. All receptors derive from a human donor in a cohort sampled during active COVID-19. CDR3s include the opening cysteine and the closing phenylalanine or tryptophan. Each record gives: clone size, V gene, D gene, J gene, CDR3 protein, CDR3 DNA. A D gene is named only where the DNA matches it firmly. The size field is filled for only some rows; it gives once, few, many or a size class.

-,TRBV28,TRBD2,TRBJ2-5,CASRPGLGRTQYF,TGTGCCAGCAGGCCCGGACTAGGGAGGACCCAGTACTTC
-,TRBV6-6,-,TRBJ1-4,CASSPRGRNEKLFF,TGTGCCAGCAGTCCTCGGGGTAGAAATGAAAAACTGTTTTTT
few,TRBV7-3,-,TRBJ2-1,CASSPQGAIPYNEQFF,TGTGCCAGCAGCCCTCAGGGCGCGATACCTTACAATGAGCAGTTCTTC
-,TRBV10-3,TRBD2,TRBJ2-3,CAISGLAGSTDTQYF,TGTGCCATCAGTGGCCTAGCGGGGAGCACAGATACGCAGTATTTT
-,TRBV3-1/TRBV3-2,TRBD1,TRBJ2-1,CASSQTGNRDEQFF,TGTGCCAGCAGCCAGACAGGGAATAGGGATGAGCAGTTCTTC
-,TRBV4-3,-,TRBJ1-1,CASSQKKAVRGTEAFF,TGCGCCAGCAGCCAAAAAAAGGCCGTTAGGGGGACTGAAGCTTTCTTT
-,TRBV29-1,-,TRBJ1-2,CSVDEGASGYTF,TGCAGCGTTGATGAAGGGGCAAGCGGCTACACCTTC
-,TRBV6-5,TRBD1,TRBJ2-7,CASSDSGTAFDEQYF,TGTGCCAGCAGTGACTCCGGGACAGCGTTCGACGAGCAGTACTTC
-,TRBV5-6,TRBD1,TRBJ2-4,CASSTYRGAKNIQYF,TGTGCCAGCAGCACTTACAGGGGTGCGAAAAACATTCAGTACTTC
-,TRBV4-3,TRBD2,TRBJ2-5,CASSQERGGQETQYF,TGCGCCAGCAGCCAAGAGCGGGGGGGCCAAGAGACCCAGTACTTC
once,TRBV30,-,TRBJ1-2,CAWTRGVRDGYTF,TGTGCCTGGACCCGCGGGGTTCGGGATGGCTACACCTTC
-,TRBV29-1,TRBD1,TRBJ2-7,CSARQGMGEQYF,TGCAGCGCCCGACAGGGAATGGGGGAGCAGTACTTC
-,TRBV6-5,-,TRBJ1-1,CASMAGWLNTEAFF,TGTGCCAGCATGGCAGGATGGTTGAACACTGAAGCTTTCTTT
-,TRBV18,-,TRBJ2-7,CASSSSRDRRGSYEQYF,TGTGCCAGCTCATCGTCCCGGGACAGACGGGGGTCCTACGAGCAGTACTTC
few,TRBV5-8,-,TRBJ2-3,CASRLEDTQYF,TGTGCCAGCAGGCTGGAGGATACGCAGTATTTT
-,TRBV4-3,-,TRBJ1-5,CASSQDYSNQPQHF,TGCGCCAGCAGCCAAGATTATAGCAATCAGCCCCAGCATTTT
once,TRBV5-1,-,TRBJ1-2,CASVPFGRGDYGYTF,TGCGCCAGCGTTCCGTTCGGCAGGGGCGATTATGGCTACACCTTC
-,TRBV6-6,TRBD1,TRBJ1-3,CASSYSTGSGNTIYF,TGTGCCAGCAGTTACTCGACAGGGTCTGGAAACACCATATATTTT
-,TRBV5-1,TRBD1,TRBJ2-7,CASSWTGRSYEQYF,TGCGCCAGCAGCTGGACAGGTCGGTCCTACGAGCAGTACTTC
-,TRBV9,TRBD1,TRBJ1-3,CASSGQGGGNTIYF,TGTGCCAGCAGCGGACAGGGAGGTGGAAACACCATATATTTT
-,TRBV9,TRBD1,TRBJ2-7,CASSVAGGSAYEQYF,TGTGCCAGCAGCGTAGCAGGGGGCTCGGCCTACGAGCAGTACTTC
-,TRBV5-4,TRBD2,TRBJ2-7,CASSLVLAGSLYEQYF,TGTGCCAGCAGCTTGGTCCTAGCGGGGAGTTTGTACGAGCAGTACTTC
few,TRBV7-8,-,TRBJ2-7,CASSLGISTYEQYF,TGTGCCAGCAGCTTGGGCATTTCGACCTACGAGCAGTACTTC
few,TRBV6-5,-,TRBJ1-2,CASSYSPGANYGYTF,TGTGCCAGCAGTTACTCGCCGGGGGCTAACTATGGCTACACCTTC
-,TRBV5-1,-,TRBJ2-7,CASSPLGQGAYEQYF,TGCGCCAGCAGCCCCCTTGGCCAAGGGGCCTACGAGCAGTACTTC
large,TRBV9,-,TRBJ1-3,CASSATRETRRNTIYF,TGTGCCAGCAGCGCTACCCGGGAGACGAGGAGAAACACCATATATTTT
-,TRBV18,TRBD2,TRBJ2-3,CASSPLRTSGGVTDTQYF,TGTGCCAGCTCACCCCTACGTACTAGCGGGGGGGTCACAGATACGCAGTATTTT
-,TRBV6-4,-,TRBJ1-5,CASSDAYTNSNQPQHF,TGTGCCAGCAGTGACGCTTACACCAATAGCAATCAGCCCCAGCATTTT
-,TRBV21-1,-,TRBJ1-2,CASSKSRQGGYTF,TGTGCCAGCAGCAAATCCCGACAGGGTGGCTACACCTTC
-,TRBV7-9,-,TRBJ2-1,CASSLDSRPTNEQFF,TGTGCCAGCAGCCTGGACTCGCGGCCAACAAATGAGCAGTTCTTC
-,TRBV19,-,TRBJ1-5,CASSTQINQPQHF,TGTGCCAGTAGTACGCAGATTAATCAGCCCCAGCATTTT
-,TRBV6-4,-,TRBJ2-1,CASSEMGGSYNEQFF,TGTGCCAGCAGTGAAATGGGGGGCTCCTACAATGAGCAGTTCTTC
once,TRBV15,-,TRBJ1-2,CATSRDSYGYTF,TGTGCCACCAGCAGAGACAGCTATGGCTACACCTTC